The present entry profiles one T cell receptor (beta chain) with its context. What it recognizes is unknown. The sample belongs to a study of CD4 T cells in relation to SARS-CoV-2 and coronaviruses. Before the COVID-19 pandemic, during about 2010-2019, CD4+ T cells were taken from unexposed donors. The cells were cultured for roughly 11 days before CD4+ T cells were isolated. TCRdb keeps only in-frame clones here, not all; method: immunoSEQ multiplex PCR. Altogether approximately 25,000 clones are present, around four fifths being singletons, with the ten largest covering around 18%. Trimming cost V 5 bases and J 2 bases; bases outside gene matches: 10. This CDR3 region has 16 residues. Germline values: CDR1 LNHNV, CDR2 YYDKDF (reference sequence).

The rearrangement uses TRBV15 and TRBJ1-2; TRBD1 matches at 8 bases. The TCR was taken from a human donor in good health. Sequenced input: CD4+ T cells from PBMCs, cultured in vitro. The CDR3 loop reads CATSLDRVNQNYGYTF. The CDR3 region has the DNA TGTGCCACCAGCCTGGACAGGGTTAATCAAAACTATGGCTACACCTTC.